The next 4 T cell receptor beta chains were all read from a single sample in a study of blood T cell repertoires in COVID-19 (dated by TCRdb to the early 2020s). The library was generated by the immunoSEQ multiplex PCR assay. Sourced from immuneACCESS, this table was stored by TCRdb with only in-frame sequences that have V and J called. A share of the clones is absent; for the studies checked, an unresolved V gene accounts for under half, and the remainder has no known explanation. The sample table holds a few hundred thousand clones, of which about 86% were seen once. 3% to 4.5% of the sample is taken by the ten largest. Sequenced material: PBMCs or T cells enriched from blood (not recorded which). Receptors were obtained from a woman between 40 and 50 years old with acute COVID-19.

The gene calls are TRBV30 and TRBJ2-7; possibly TRBD2 for D (6 bases). The CDR3 totals 14 residues. From germline, CDR1 is GTSNPN and CDR2 SVGIG (reference sequence). Trimming removed 2 bases at V and 9 bases at J, with 20 bases between. CDR3 DNA: TGTGCCTGGAGTCGCAGCGGGCTCACTCTGGCGCAGTACTTC. This sequence encodes CAWSRSGLTLAQYF.

The chain employs TRBV7-8 and TRBJ1-3, with D possibly TRBD1 on 6 matching bases. The CDR3 is 16 amino acids. Germline loops: CDR1 SGHVS, CDR2 FQNEAQ. The ends were cut back, 4 bases at V and 0 bases at J, with 13 bases in the middle. CDR3 in DNA: TGTGCCAGCAGCTCGCCGGGACATGACTCTGGAAACACCATATATTTT. Protein: CASSSPGHDSGNTIYF. The full variable domain, its missing parts supplied by reference TRBV7-8 and TRBJ1-3, is GAGVSQSPRYKVAKRGQDVALRCDPISGHVSLFWYQQALGQGPEFLTYFQNEAQLDKSGLPSDRFFAERPEGSVSTLKIQRTQQEDSAVYLCASSSPGHDSGNTIYFGEGSWLTVV.

In its sample, this clone was seen once. The chain couples TRBV30 to TRBJ1-2; D is unresolved. Trimming took off 8 bases at V and 1 base at J, with 8 bases between the two ends. Germline V lookup: CDR1 GTSNPN, CDR2 SVGIG (reference sequence). CDR3 length: 11 amino acids. The CDR3 DNA follows: TGTGCCCGCACAGATAACTATGGCTACACCTTC. Its protein product is CARTDNYGYTF.

The chain uses TRBV7-3 and TRBJ1-4; the D gene is possibly TRBD1 (5 bases). Trimming took off 4 bases at V and 3 bases at J, with 9 bases between the two ends. Looked up from germline, CDR1 is SGHTA and CDR2 is FQGTGA. The CDR3 runs 14 residues. Written as DNA, the CDR3 is TGTGCCAGCAGCTCCAGGGTTTCTAATGAAAAACTGTTTTTT. It yields the protein CASSSRVSNEKLFF. The full variable domain, with the rest looked up from reference TRBV7-3 and TRBJ1-4, is GAGVSQTPSNKVTEKGKYVELRCDPISGHTALYWYRQSLGQGPEFLIYFQGTGAADDSGLPNDRFFAVRPEGSVSTLKIQRTERGDSAVYLCASSSRVSNEKLFFGSGTQLSVL.